Following are 19 T cell receptor beta chains from one sample sequenced in a study of T cells in localized non-small cell lung cancer. Method: immunoSEQ multiplex PCR; TCRdb's copy keeps in-frame clones and lacks some. This sample has about 33,000 clones, with 90% found just once. Sequenced here: peripheral blood, sampled before any cancer treatment. These TCRs come from a man between 40 and 70 years old with stage I lung adenocarcinoma.

The chain couples TRBV30 to TRBJ2-3, with D maybe TRBD1 (6 bases). CDR1 and CDR2 (germline): GTSNPN, SVGIG (reference sequence). V lost 0 bases, J lost 5 bases, and 6 bases lay in between. The CDR3 has 12 amino acids. The CDR3 protein is CAWSVQGDTQYF. The CDR3 coding sequence is TGTGCCTGGAGTGTACAGGGAGATACGCAGTATTTT.

This chain joins TRBV5-4 and TRBJ2-2; possibly TRBD2 for D (6 bases). Trimming shortened V by 6 bases and J by 3 bases, and 12 bases separated the two germline ends. Germline V gene data show CDR1 as SGHNT and CDR2 as YYREEE (reference sequence). This CDR3 has 14 amino acids. The CDR3 sequence is CASNRGEDTGELFF. For the CDR3, the DNA is TGTGCCAGCAACCGTGGGGAGGACACCGGGGAGCTGTTTTTT. Looking up the rest from reference TRBV5-4 and TRBJ2-2 gives the full variable domain: ETGVTQSPTHLIKTRGQQVTLRCSSQSGHNTVSWYQQALGQGPQFIFQYYREEENGRGNFPPRFSGLQFPNYSSELNVNALELDDSALYLCASNRGEDTGELFFGEGSRLTVL.

The rearrangement uses TRBV7-9 and TRBJ2-2; the match to TRBD1 covers 9 bases. CDR3 length: 17 residues. V lost 4 bases and J lost 3; bases outside the gene matches: 9. Germline V gene data show CDR1 as SEHNR and CDR2 as FQNEAQ (reference sequence). The DNA of the CDR3 is TGTGCCAGCAGCTCGCCAAGGACAGGGGTAGACACCGGGGAGCTGTTTTTT. Its protein is CASSSPRTGVDTGELFF.

The rearrangement links TRBV5-1 to TRBJ2-2; D possibly matches TRBD1 or TRBD2 (5 bases each). The CDR3 sequence is 13 residues long. The germline gives CDR1 SGHRS, CDR2 YFSETQ. Trimming took 7 bases from V and 3 from J, leaving 10 bases between them. The DNA for the CDR3 is TGCGCCAGCGGGACCGGGTACACCGGGGAGCTGTTTTTT. It is translated as CASGTGYTGELFF.

This clone appeared once. V gene TRBV28 combines with J gene TRBJ1-1; tentatively, D is TRBD1 (5 bases). V dropped 3 bases and J dropped 4 bases, with 12 bases sitting between them. This CDR3 spans 14 amino acids. The germline CDR1 and CDR2 sequences are MDHEN and SYDVKM. CDR3 nucleotides: TGTGCCAGCAGTTTCCAGGGTAGGACCACTGAAGCTTTCTTT. Amino acid sequence: CASSFQGRTTEAFF.

This clone was counted between two and nine times. This chain links TRBV5-1 with TRBJ2-1; 8 bases line up with TRBD1. In germline, CDR1 is SGHRS, CDR2 YFSETQ. Trimming at V came to 3 bases and at J to 2 bases, leaving 7 bases not matched to a gene. CDR3 length: 16 residues. The DNA for the CDR3 is TGCGCCAGCAGCTCCACGACAGGGGCAACCTACAATGAGCAGTTCTTC. It is translated as CASSSTTGATYNEQFF.

This clone was found a few times. The chain has TRBV12-5 and TRBJ1-2; D is uncertain. Germline CDR1 reads LGHNT; CDR2 reads FRNRAP. Deletions cut 5 bases from V and 3 bases from J, with 13 bases between. CDR3 length: 14 amino acids. The DNA for the CDR3 is TGTGCTAGTGGTCCGATTAATCGAGACTATGGCTACACCTTC. Encoded protein: CASGPINRDYGYTF. The full variable domain, in which reference TRBV12-5 and TRBJ1-2 provide the parts outside the CDR3, is DARVTQTPRHKVTEMGQEVTMRCQPILGHNTVFWYRQTMMQGLELLAYFRNRAPLDDSGMPKDRFSAEMPDATLATLKIQPSEPRDSAVYFCASGPINRDYGYTFGSGTRLTVV.

This chain joins TRBV6-6 and TRBJ2-7, with 9 bases matching TRBD1. The junction had 3 bases not matched to a gene; V was cut back by 5 bases and J by 4 bases. Looked up from germline, CDR1 is MNHNY and CDR2 is SVGAGI (reference sequence). This CDR3 is built from 13 residues. The CDR3 region is CASSTTGGYEQYF. The CDR3 bases are TGTGCCAGCAGTACGACAGGGGGATACGAGCAGTACTTC.

This sequence joins TRBV7-6 and TRBJ1-6, with D hard to call. Trimming took off 5 bases at V and 7 bases at J, with 9 bases between the two ends. CDR1 and CDR2 (germline): SGHVS, FNYEAQ. The CDR3 is made up of 13 amino acids. The CDR3 is CASSPVVNSPLHF. Here the CDR3 DNA reads TGTGCCAGCAGCCCAGTTGTCAATTCACCCCTCCACTTT. The complete variable domain, with remaining parts taken from reference TRBV7-6 and TRBJ1-6, reads GAGVSQSPRYKVTKRGQDVALRCDPISGHVSLYWYRQALGQGPEFLTYFNYEAQQDKSGLPNDRFSAERPEGSISTLTIQRTEQRDSAMYRCASSPVVNSPLHFGNGTRLTVT.

V gene TRBV19 combines with J gene TRBJ1-5, with 8 bases identical to TRBD1. V trimming: 3 bases; J trimming: 5 bases; junction bases outside the gene matches: 15. The germline CDR1 and CDR2 sequences are LNHDA and SQIVND (reference sequence). The CDR3 runs to 18 residues. The DNA of the CDR3 is TGTGCCAGTAGTATGTTAGGCCGGCGCAGGGGGCGAGATCAGCCCCAGCATTTT. This gives the protein CASSMLGRRRGRDQPQHF.

The chain links TRBV18 to TRBJ1-1; D not certain. From germline, CDR1 is KGHSH and CDR2 LQKENI. The CDR3 totals 13 residues. Trimming left V 6 bases short and J 0 bases short, with 8 bases between. CDR3 bases: TGTGCCAGCTCCACGCAGTTGAACACTGAAGCTTTCTTT. Translating it yields CASSTQLNTEAFF.

The chain joins TRBV10-2 to TRBJ2-7; D is unclear. The CDR3 sequence is 14 residues long. The V end lost 8 bases, the J end lost 0 bases, and 14 bases lay between the germline ends. Germline V gene sequence: CDR1 WSHSY, CDR2 SAAADI. The chain's CDR3 is CASRSRAGSYEQYF. The CDR3 DNA follows: TGCGCCAGCCGGAGTCGGGCAGGCTCCTACGAGCAGTACTTC.

The sample holds one count of this clone. The chain has TRBV7-2 and TRBJ1-2; D not resolved. CDR1 SGHTA and CDR2 FQGNSA come from the germline V gene. CDR3 size: 13 residues. The V end was cut by 7 bases, the J end by 5 bases, with 14 bases between. CDR3 bases: TGTGCCAGCACCCAAAGTCTGAATTATGGCTACACCTTC. It specifies CASTQSLNYGYTF.

This chain connects TRBV30 to TRBJ1-1, with 8 bases matching TRBD1. The V gene end was trimmed by 5 bases and the J gene end by 7 bases; junction bases not matched to a gene: 9. CDR1 is GTSNPN, CDR2 SVGIG, per germline (reference sequence). The CDR3 extends over 13 amino acids. Here the CDR3 reads CAWGKQGGNEAFF. The CDR3 region has the DNA TGTGCCTGGGGAAAACAGGGGGGGAATGAAGCTTTCTTT.

The rearrangement joins TRBV7-9 to TRBJ1-1, with 10 bases that match TRBD1. This CDR3 comprises 16 residues. The trim removed 2 bases at V and 1 base at J, leaving 4 bases unmatched. Germline CDR1 and CDR2: SEHNR and FQNEAQ (reference sequence). CDR3 protein: CASSLRQGAGNTEAFF. CDR3 bases: TGTGCCAGCAGCTTACGACAGGGGGCTGGGAACACTGAAGCTTTCTTT.

The chain couples TRBV6-5 to TRBJ1-2, with D possibly TRBD1 on 6 matching bases. V was shortened by 7 bases and J by 1 base, with 13 bases between the two germline ends. Germline V gene sequence: CDR1 MNHEY, CDR2 SVGAGI. This CDR3 is 14 amino acids long. CDR3 nucleotides: TGTGCCAGCACTTTACAGGGAGGTAACTATGGCTACACCTTC. Amino acid sequence: CASTLQGGNYGYTF.

The chain uses TRBV6-6 and TRBJ2-7; 7 bases match TRBD1. Germline V lookup: CDR1 MNHNY, CDR2 SVGAGI (reference sequence). The CDR3 covers 16 residues. Trimming cost V 6 bases and J 2 bases; bases outside gene matches: 13. CDR3 amino acids: CASSPNGTGVAYEQYF. The DNA for the CDR3 is TGTGCCAGCAGCCCGAACGGTACAGGGGTGGCCTACGAGCAGTACTTC.

The rearrangement links TRBV7-2 to TRBJ2-5; tentatively, D is TRBD1 (5 bases). Germline V CDR1 and CDR2: SGHTA, FQGNSA. The CDR3 length is 12 residues. V gave up 1 base and J gave up 7 bases, with 7 bases separating them. The CDR3 nucleotides read TGTGCCAGCAGCTTAGAAACAGGGACCCAGTACTTC. This sequence encodes CASSLETGTQYF.

The chain links TRBV5-1 to TRBJ2-5; no firm D call. Germline CDR1 and CDR2: SGHRS and YFSETQ. The CDR3 length is 12 residues. V was cut by 2 bases and J by 1 base, with 3 bases left in between. CDR3 sequence (DNA): TGCGCCAGCAGCTTCGGCCAAGAGACCCAGTACTTC. It codes for CASSFGQETQYF. Full variable domain (remainder filled in from reference TRBV5-1 and TRBJ2-5): KAGVTQTPRYLIKTRGQQVTLSCSPISGHRSVSWYQQTPGQGLQFLFEYFSETQRNKGNFPGRFSGRQFSNSRSEMNVSTLELGDSALYLCASSFGQETQYFGPGTRLLVL.